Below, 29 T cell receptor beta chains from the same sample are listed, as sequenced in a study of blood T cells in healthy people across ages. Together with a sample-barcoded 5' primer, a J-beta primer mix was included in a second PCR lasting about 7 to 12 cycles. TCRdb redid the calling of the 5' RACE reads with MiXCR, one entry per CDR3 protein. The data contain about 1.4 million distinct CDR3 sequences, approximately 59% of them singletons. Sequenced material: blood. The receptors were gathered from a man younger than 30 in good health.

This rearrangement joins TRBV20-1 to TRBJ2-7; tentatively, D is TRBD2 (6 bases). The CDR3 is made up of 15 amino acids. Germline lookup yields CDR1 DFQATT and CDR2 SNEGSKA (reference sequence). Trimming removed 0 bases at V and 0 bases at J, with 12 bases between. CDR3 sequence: CSARESGQSSYEQYF. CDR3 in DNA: TGCAGTGCTAGAGAAAGCGGGCAAAGCTCCTACGAGCAGTACTTC.

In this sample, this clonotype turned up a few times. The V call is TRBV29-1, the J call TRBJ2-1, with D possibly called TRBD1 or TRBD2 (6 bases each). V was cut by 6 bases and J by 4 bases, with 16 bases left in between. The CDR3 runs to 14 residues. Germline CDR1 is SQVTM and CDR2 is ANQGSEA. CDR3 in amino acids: CSVSIGGRYNEQFF. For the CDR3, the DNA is TGCAGCGTGTCGATTGGGGGGCGTTACAATGAGCAGTTCTTC.

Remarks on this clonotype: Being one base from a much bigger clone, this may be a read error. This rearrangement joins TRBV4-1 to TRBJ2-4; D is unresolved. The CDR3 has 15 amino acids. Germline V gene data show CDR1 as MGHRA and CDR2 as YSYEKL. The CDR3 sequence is CASSQEWGTKNIRYF. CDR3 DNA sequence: TGCGCCAGCAGCCAGGAATGGGGTACCAAAAACATTCGGTACTTC.

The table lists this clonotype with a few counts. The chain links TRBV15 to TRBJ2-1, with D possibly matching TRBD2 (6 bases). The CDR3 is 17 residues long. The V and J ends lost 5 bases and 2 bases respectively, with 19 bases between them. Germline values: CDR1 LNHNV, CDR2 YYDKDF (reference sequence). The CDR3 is CATSLSPLASPYNEQFF. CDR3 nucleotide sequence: TGTGCCACCAGCCTGTCGCCTCTAGCGTCTCCCTACAATGAGCAGTTCTTC.

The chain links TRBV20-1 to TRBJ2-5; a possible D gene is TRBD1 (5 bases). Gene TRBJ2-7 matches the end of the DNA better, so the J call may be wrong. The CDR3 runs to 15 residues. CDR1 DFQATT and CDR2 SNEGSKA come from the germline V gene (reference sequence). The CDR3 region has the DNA TGCAGTGCTAGAGAAGTTCAGGGAATCTTATACGAGCAGTACTTC. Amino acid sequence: CSAREVQGILYEQYF.

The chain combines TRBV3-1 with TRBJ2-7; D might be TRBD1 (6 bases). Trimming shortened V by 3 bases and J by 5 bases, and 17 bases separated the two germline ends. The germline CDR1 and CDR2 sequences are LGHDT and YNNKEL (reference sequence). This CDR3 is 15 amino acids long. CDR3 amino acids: CASSHKHRVPHEQYF. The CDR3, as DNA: TGTGCCAGCAGCCACAAACACAGGGTCCCTCACGAGCAGTACTTC.

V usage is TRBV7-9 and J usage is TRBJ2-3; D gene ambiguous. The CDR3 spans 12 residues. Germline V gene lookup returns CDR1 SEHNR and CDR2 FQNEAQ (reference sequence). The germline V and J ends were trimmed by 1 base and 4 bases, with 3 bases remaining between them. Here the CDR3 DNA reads TGTGCCAGCAGCTTAGATTCAGATACGCAGTATTTT. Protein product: CASSLDSDTQYF.

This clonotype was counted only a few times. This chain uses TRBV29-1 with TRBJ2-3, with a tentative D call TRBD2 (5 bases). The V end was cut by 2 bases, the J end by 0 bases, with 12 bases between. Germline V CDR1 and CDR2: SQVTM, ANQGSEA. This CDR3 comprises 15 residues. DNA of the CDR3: TGCAGCGTTGAAAACGGGGAAAGGAGCACAGATACGCAGTATTTT. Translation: CSVENGERSTDTQYF.

This chain's CDR3 is CASSDSYTYEQYF. CDR3 nucleotide sequence: TGTGCCAGCAGTGATTCCTACACCTACGAGCAGTACTTC. The chain joins TRBV6-1 to TRBJ2-7; D gene ambiguous. Germline values: CDR1 MNHNS, CDR2 SASEGT. Trimming left V 3 bases short and J 2 bases short, with 8 bases between. The CDR3 spans 13 residues.

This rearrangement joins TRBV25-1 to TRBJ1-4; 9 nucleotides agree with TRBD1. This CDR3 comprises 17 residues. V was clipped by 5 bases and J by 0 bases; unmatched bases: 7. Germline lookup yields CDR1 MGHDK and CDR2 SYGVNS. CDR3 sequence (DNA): TGTGCCAGCAGTCCTACGACAGGGGGTTCAACTAATGAAAAACTGTTTTTT. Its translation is CASSPTTGGSTNEKLFF.

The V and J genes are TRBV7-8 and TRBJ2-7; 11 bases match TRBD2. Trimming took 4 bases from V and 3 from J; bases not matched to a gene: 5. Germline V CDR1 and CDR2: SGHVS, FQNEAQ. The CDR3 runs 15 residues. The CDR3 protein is CASSSLAGDYYEQYF. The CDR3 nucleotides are TGTGCCAGCAGCTCACTAGCGGGGGATTACTACGAGCAGTACTTC.

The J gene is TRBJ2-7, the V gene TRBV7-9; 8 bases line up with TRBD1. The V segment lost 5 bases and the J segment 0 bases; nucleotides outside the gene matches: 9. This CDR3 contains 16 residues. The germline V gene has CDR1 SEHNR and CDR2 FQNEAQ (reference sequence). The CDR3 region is CASSTDRTGFSYEQYF. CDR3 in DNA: TGTGCCAGCAGCACCGATCGGACAGGGTTCTCCTACGAGCAGTACTTC. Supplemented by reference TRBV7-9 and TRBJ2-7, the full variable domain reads DTGVSQNPRHKITKRGQNVTFRCDPISEHNRLYWYRQTLGQGPEFLTYFQNEAQLEKSRLLSDRFSAERPKGSFSTLEIQRTEQGDSAMYLCASSTDRTGFSYEQYFGPGTRLTVT.

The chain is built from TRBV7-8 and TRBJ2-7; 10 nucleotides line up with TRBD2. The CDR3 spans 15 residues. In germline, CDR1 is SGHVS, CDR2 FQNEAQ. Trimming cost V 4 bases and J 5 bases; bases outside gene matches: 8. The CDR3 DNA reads TGTGCCAGCAGCTCTTGGACTAGCGGAGGAAACGAGCAGTACTTC. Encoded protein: CASSSWTSGGNEQYF.

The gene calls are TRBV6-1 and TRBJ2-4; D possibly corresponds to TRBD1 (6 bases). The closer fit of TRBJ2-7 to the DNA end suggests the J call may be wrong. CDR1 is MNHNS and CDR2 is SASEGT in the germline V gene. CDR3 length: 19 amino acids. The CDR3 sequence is CASSPSRLLFDRKIYEQYF. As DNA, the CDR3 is TGTGCCAGCAGCCCCTCCCGTTTACTGTTCGACAGGAAAATCTACGAGCAGTACTTC.

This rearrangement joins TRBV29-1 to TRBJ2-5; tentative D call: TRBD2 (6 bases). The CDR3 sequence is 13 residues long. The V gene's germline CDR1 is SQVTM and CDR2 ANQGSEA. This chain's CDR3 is CSVLRGDQETQYF. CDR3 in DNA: TGCAGTGTACTGCGGGGCGACCAAGAGACCCAGTACTTC.

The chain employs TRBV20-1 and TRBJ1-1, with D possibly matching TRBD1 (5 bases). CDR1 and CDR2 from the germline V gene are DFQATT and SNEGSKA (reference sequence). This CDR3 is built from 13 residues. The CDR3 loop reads CTPYGRGNTEAFF. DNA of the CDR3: TGCACCCCTTACGGAAGGGGAAACACTGAAGCTTTCTTT.

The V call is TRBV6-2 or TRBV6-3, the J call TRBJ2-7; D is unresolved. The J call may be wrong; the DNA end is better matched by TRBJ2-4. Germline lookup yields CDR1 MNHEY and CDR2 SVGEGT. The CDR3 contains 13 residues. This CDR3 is CASSSSLKNIQYF. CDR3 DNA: TGTGCCAGCTCCTCCAGCCTCAAAAACATTCAGTACTTC.

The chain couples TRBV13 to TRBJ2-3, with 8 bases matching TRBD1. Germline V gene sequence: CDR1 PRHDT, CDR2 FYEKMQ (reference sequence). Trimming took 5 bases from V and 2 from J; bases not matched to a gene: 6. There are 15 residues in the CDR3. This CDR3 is CASSRRTGPTDTQYF. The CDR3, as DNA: TGTGCCAGCAGCCGCCGGACAGGGCCCACAGATACGCAGTATTTT.

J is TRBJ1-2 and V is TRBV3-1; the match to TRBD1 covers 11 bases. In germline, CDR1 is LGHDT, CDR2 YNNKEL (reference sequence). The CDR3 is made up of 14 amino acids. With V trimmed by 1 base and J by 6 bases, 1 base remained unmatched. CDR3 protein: CASSQGTGGHGYTF. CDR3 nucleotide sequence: TGTGCCAGCAGCCAAGGGACAGGGGGCCATGGCTACACCTTC.

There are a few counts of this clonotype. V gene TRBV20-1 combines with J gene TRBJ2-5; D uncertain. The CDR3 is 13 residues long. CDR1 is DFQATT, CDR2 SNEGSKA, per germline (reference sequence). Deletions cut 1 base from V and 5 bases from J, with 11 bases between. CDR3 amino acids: CSARGSLGETQYF. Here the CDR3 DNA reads TGCAGTGCTAGAGGGAGTCTTGGGGAGACCCAGTACTTC.

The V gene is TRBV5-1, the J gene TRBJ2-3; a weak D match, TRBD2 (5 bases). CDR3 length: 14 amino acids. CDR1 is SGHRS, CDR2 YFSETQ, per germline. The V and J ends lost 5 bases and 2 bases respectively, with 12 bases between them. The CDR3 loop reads CASSLLADTDTQYF. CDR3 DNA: TGCGCCAGCAGTTTGCTAGCAGACACAGATACGCAGTATTTT.

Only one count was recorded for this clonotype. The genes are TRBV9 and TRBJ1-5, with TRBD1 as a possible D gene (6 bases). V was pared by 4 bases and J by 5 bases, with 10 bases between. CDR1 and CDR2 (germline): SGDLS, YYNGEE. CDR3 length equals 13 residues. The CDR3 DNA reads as TGTGCCAGCAGCTCAGAGGGGGATCAGCCCCAGCATTTT. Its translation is CASSSEGDQPQHF.

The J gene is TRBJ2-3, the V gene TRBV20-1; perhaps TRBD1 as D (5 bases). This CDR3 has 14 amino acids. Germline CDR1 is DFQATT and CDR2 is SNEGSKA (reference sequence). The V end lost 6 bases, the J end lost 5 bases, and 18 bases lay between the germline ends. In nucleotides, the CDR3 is TGCAGTGCCCGACAGACGCCAACATTAGATACGCAGTATTTT. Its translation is CSARQTPTLDTQYF.

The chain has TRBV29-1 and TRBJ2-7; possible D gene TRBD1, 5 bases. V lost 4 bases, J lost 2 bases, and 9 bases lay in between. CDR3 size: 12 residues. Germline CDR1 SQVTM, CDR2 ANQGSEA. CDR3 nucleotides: TGCAGCGTTGTACAGGAGACCTACGAGCAGTACTTC. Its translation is CSVVQETYEQYF.

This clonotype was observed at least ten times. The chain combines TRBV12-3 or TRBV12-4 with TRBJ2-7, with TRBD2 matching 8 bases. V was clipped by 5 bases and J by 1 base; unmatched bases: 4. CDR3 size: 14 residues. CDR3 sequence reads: CASSRGRMSYEQYF. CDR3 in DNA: TGTGCCAGCAGTCGCGGGAGGATGTCCTACGAGCAGTACTTC.

CDR3 coding DNA: TGCAGCGTTGTTTGGGGATCTAATGAAAAACTGTTTTTT. Its translation: CSVVWGSNEKLFF. The chain employs TRBV29-1 and TRBJ1-4; no firm D call. Trimming took off 4 bases at V and 3 bases at J, with 9 bases between the two ends. In germline, CDR1 is SQVTM, CDR2 ANQGSEA. This CDR3 region has 13 residues.

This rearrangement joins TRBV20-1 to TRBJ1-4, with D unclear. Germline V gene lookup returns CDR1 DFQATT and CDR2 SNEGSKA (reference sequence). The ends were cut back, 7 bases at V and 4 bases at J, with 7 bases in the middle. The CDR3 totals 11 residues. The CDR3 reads CSVRFNEKLFF. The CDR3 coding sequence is TGCAGTGTCAGGTTTAATGAAAAACTGTTTTTT.

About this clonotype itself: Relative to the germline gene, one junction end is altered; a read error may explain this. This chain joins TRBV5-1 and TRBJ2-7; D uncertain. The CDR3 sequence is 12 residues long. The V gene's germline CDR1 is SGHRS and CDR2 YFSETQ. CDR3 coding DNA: TGTGCCAGCAGCTTAGGGCTGAATGAGCAGTACTTC. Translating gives CASSLGLNEQYF.

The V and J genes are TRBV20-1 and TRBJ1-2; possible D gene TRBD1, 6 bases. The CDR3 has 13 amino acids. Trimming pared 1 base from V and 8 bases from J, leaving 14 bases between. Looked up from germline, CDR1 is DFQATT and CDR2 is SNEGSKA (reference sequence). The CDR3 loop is CSARAWGAEGYTF. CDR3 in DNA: TGCAGTGCTAGAGCCTGGGGGGCGGAAGGCTACACCTTC.